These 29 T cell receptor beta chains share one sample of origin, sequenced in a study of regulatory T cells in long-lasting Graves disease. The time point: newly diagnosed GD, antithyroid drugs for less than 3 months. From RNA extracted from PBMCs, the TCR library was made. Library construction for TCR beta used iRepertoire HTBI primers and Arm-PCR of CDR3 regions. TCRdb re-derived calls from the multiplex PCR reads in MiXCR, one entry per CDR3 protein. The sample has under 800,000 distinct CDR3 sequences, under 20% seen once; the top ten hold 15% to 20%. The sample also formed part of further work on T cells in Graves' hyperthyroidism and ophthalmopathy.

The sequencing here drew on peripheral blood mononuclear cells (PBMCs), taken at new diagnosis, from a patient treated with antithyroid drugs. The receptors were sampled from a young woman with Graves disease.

In nucleotides, the CDR3 is TGTGCCAGCAGCCAACTTAAGGTCCAAGAGACCCAGTACTTC. Translation: CASSQLKVQETQYF. This chain links TRBV14 with TRBJ2-5; no clear D gene. Deletions cut 2 bases from V and 1 base from J, with 8 bases between. The CDR3 has 14 residues. Germline CDR1 reads SGHDN; CDR2 reads FVKESK.

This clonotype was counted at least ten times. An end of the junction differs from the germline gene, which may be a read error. CDR3: CASRDDSRNTGELFF. CDR3 DNA sequence: TGTGCCAGCCGTGACGATAGCCGGAACACCGGGGAGCTGTTTTTT. V usage is TRBV6-1 and J usage is TRBJ2-2; D is ambiguous. Germline CDR1 and CDR2: MNHNS and SASEGT. This CDR3 has 15 amino acids.

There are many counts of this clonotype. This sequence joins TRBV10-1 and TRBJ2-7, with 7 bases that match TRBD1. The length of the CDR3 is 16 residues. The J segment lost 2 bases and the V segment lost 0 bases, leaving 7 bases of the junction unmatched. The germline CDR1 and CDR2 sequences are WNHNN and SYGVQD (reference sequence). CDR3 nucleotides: TGCGCCAGCAGTGAGTCCCTCGGACAGGACACCTACGAGCAGTACTTC. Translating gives CASSESLGQDTYEQYF.

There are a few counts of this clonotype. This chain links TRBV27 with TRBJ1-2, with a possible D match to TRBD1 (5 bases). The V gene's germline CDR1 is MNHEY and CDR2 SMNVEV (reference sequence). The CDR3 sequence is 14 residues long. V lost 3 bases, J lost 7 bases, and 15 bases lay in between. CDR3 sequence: CASSFSPDSFGYTF. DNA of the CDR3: TGTGCCAGCAGTTTCTCGCCCGACAGTTTTGGCTACACCTTC.

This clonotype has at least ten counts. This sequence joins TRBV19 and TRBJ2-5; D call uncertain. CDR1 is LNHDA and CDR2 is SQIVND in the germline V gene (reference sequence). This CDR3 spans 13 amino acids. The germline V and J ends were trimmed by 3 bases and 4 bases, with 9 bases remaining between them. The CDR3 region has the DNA TGTGCCAGTAGTATTTCGGTCCCAGAGACCCAGTACTTC. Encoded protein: CASSISVPETQYF.

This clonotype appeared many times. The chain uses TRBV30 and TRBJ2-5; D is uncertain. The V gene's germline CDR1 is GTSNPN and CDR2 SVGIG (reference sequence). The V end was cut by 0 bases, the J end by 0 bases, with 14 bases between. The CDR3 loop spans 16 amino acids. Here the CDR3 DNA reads TGTGCCTGGAGTGTTCGTTGGACCAGACACCAAGAGACCCAGTACTTC. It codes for CAWSVRWTRHQETQYF.

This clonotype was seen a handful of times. The CDR3: CASSLFGDNEQFF. The CDR3 DNA follows: TGTGCCAGCAGCTTGTTCGGGGACAATGAGCAGTTCTTC. The chain employs TRBV7-9 and TRBJ2-1; TRBD2 is a possible D gene (5 bases). Germline CDR1 SEHNR, CDR2 FQNEAQ (reference sequence). The CDR3 contains 13 residues. V was cut by 3 bases and J by 5 bases, with 8 bases left in between.

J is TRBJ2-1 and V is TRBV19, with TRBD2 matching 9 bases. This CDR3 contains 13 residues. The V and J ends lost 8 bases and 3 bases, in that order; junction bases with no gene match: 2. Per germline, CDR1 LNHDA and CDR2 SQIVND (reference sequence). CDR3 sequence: CASAGGYYNEQFF. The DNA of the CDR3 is TGTGCCAGTGCGGGGGGGTACTACAATGAGCAGTTCTTC.

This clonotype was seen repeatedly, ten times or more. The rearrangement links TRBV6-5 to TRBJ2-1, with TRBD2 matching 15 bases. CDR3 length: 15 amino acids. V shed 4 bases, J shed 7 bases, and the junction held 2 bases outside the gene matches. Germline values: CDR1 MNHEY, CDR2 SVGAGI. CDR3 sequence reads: CASSSGTSGRNEQFF. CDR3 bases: TGTGCCAGCAGTTCTGGGACTAGCGGGAGGAATGAGCAGTTCTTC.

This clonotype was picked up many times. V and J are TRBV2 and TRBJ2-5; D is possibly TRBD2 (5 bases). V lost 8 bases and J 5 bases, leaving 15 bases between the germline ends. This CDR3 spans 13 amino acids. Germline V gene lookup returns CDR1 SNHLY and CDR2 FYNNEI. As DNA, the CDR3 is TGTGCCAGCCGCCGCTCGGGGTCGGAGACCCAGTACTTC. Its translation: CASRRSGSETQYF.

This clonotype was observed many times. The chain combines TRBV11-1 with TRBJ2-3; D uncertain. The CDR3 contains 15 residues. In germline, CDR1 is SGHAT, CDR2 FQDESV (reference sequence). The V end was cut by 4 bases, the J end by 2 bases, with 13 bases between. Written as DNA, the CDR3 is TGTGCCAGCAGCTCGGTCCTAGGCCCCACAGATACGCAGTATTTT. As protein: CASSSVLGPTDTQYF.

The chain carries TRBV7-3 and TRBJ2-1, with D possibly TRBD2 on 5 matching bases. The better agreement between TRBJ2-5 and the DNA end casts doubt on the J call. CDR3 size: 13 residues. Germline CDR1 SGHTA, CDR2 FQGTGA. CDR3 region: CASSLRRSETQYF. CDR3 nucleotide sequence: TGTGCCAGCAGCTTAAGGAGGTCAGAGACCCAGTACTTC.

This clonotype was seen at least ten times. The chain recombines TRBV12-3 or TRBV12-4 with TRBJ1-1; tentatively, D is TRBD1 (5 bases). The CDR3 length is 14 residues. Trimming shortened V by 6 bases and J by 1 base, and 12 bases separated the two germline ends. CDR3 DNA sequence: TGTGCCAGCAGCTCCTGGGGCGAGAACACTGAAGCTTTCTTT. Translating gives CASSSWGENTEAFF.

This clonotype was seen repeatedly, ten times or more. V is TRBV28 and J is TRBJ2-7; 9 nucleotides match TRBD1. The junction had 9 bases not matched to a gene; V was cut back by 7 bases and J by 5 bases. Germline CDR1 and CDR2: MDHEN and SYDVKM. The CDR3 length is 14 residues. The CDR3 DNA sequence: TGTGCCAGCATACCGGGACAGGGTTTTCACGAGCAGTACTTC. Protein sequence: CASIPGQGFHEQYF.

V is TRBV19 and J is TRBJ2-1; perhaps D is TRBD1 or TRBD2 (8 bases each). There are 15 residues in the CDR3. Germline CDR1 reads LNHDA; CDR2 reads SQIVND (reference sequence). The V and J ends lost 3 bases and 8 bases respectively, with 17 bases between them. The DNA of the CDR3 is TGTGCCAGTAGTATTTGGACAGGGCGGGGGGATGAGCAGTTCTTC. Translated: CASSIWTGRGDEQFF.

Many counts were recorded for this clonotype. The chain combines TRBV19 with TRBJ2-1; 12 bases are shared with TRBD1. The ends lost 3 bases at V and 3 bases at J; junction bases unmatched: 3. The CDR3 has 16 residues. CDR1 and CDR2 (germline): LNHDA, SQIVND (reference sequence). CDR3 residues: CASSMGTGGFYNEQFF. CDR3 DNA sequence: TGTGCCAGTAGTATGGGGACAGGGGGCTTCTACAATGAGCAGTTCTTC. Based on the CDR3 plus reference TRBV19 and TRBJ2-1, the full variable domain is DGGITQSPKYLFRKEGQNVTLSCEQNLNHDAMYWYRQDPGQGLRLIYYSQIVNDFQKGDIAEGYSVSREKKESFPLTVTSAQKNPTAFYLCASSMGTGGFYNEQFFGPGTRLTVL.

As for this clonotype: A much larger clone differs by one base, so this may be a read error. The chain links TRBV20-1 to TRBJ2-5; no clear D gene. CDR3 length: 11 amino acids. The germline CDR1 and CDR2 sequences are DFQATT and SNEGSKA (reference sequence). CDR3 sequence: CSFTTPKTQYF. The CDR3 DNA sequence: TGCAGCTTTACGACACCCAAGACCCAGTACTTC.

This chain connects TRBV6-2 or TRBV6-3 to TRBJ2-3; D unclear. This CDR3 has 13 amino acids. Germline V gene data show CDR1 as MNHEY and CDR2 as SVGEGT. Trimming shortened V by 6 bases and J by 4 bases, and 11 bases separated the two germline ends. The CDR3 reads CASRLTSADTQYF. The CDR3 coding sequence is TGTGCCAGCAGGCTAACGAGCGCAGATACGCAGTATTTT.

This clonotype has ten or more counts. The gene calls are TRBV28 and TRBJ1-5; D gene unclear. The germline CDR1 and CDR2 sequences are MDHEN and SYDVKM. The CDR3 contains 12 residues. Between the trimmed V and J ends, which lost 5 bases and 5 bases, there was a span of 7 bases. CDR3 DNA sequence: TGTGCCAGCAGTCCGCGTTATCAGCCCCAGCATTTT. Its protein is CASSPRYQPQHF.

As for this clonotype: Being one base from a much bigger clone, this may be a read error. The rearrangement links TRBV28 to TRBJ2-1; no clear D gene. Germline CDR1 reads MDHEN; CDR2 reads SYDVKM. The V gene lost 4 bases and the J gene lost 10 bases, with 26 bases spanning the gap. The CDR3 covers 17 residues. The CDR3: CASSSNAWARIGYEQFF. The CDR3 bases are TGTGCCAGCAGTTCTAACGCGTGGGCCCGGATCGGCTACGAGCAGTTCTTC.

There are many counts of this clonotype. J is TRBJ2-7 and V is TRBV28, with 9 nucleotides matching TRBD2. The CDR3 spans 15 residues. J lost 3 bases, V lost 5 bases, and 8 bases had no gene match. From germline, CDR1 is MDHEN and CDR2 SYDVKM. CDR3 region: CASSPRSGSLYEQYF. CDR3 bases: TGTGCCAGCAGTCCCCGTAGCGGGAGCCTCTACGAGCAGTACTTC.

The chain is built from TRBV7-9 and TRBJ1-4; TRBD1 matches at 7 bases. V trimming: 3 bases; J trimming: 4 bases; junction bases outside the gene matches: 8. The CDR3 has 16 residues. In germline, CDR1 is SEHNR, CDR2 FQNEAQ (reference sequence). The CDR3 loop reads CASSLGTVTFNEKLFF. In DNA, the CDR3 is TGTGCCAGCAGCTTGGGGACAGTGACCTTTAATGAAAAACTGTTTTTT.

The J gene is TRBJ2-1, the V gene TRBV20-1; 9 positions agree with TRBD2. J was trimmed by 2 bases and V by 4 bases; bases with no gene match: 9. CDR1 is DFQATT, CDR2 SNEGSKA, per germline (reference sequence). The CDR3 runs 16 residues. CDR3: CSANGASGAAYNEQFF. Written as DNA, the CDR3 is TGCAGTGCTAATGGGGCTAGCGGGGCAGCCTACAATGAGCAGTTCTTC.

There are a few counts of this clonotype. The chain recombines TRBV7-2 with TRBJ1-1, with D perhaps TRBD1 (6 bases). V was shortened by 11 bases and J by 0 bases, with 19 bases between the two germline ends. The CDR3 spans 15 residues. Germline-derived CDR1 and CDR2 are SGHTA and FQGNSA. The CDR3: CASSSQGRMNTEAFF. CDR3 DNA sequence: TGTGCCTCCTCCTCCCAGGGGAGGATGAACACTGAAGCTTTCTTT.

This chain's CDR3 is CASSFGTGEFGYTF. In nucleotides, the CDR3 is TGCGCCAGCAGCTTCGGGACAGGGGAATTTGGCTACACCTTC. The chain uses TRBV5-1 and TRBJ1-2, with TRBD1 identical over 10 bases. The CDR3 totals 14 residues. The V and J ends lost 2 bases and 7 bases, in that order; junction bases with no gene match: 5. Germline values: CDR1 SGHRS, CDR2 YFSETQ.

The CDR3 here is CAWSSFVSEPQHF. CDR3 DNA sequence: TGTGCCTGGAGTAGTTTTGTTAGCGAGCCCCAGCATTTT. V is TRBV30 and J is TRBJ1-5; D not resolved. Germline V CDR1 and CDR2: GTSNPN, SVGIG (reference sequence). The CDR3 is 13 amino acids. V lost 2 bases to trimming and J lost 8 bases, with 13 bases between them.

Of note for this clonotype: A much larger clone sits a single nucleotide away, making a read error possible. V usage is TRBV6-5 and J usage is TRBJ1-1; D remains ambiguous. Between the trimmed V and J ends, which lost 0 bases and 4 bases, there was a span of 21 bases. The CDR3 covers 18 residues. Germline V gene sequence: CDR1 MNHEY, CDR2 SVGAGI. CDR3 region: CASSYSIPAAGWGTEAFF. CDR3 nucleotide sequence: TGTGCCAGCAGTTACTCGATCCCGGCGGCGGGGTGGGGCACTGAAGCTTTCTTT.

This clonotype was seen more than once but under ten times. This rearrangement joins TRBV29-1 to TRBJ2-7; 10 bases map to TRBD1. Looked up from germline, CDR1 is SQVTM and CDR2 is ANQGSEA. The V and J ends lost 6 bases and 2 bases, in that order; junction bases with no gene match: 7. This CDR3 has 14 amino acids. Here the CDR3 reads CSVDFGQGAYEQYF. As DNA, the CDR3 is TGCAGCGTGGACTTCGGACAGGGGGCCTACGAGCAGTACTTC.

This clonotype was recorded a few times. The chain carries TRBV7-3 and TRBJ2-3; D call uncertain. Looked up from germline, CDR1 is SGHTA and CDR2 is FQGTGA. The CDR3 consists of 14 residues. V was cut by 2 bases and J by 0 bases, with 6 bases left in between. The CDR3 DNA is TGTGCCAGCAGCTTAGTGAAGAGCACAGATACGCAGTATTTT. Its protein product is CASSLVKSTDTQYF.